A selection of T cell receptor beta chains follows, all from one sample in a study of neurological immune-mediated disorders. TCRdb independently ran MiXCR on the 5' RACE reads; one entry per CDR3 protein. The sample contains 25,000 to 30,000 distinct CDR3 sequences, less than 20% of which appear only once. Sequencing was done on a sample of CD4+ T cells from blood. All receptors derive from a female donor with HTLV-1-associated myelopathy (HAM/TSP). Each CDR3 is given with its conserved first and last residue. Each record gives: J gene, D gene, V gene, clone size, CDR3 length, CDR3 protein, CDR3 DNA. The D gene is left open where the match is weak. A clone size is listed for some rows: how often the clone was seen (once, few, many), or a class if it is expanded.

>TRBJ2-7|TRBD2|TRBV28|many|16
CASSPRGSGGSLEQYF
TGTGCCAGCAGTCCCCGGGGTAGCGGGGGGTCCCTGGAGCAGTACTTC
>TRBJ1-1|-|TRBV20-1|-|11
CSANRGTEAFF
TGCAGTGCGAATCGTGGAACTGAAGCTTTCTTT
>TRBJ2-5|-|TRBV5-4|many|15
CASSSGWGNQETQYF
TGTGCCAGCAGCTCAGGGTGGGGGAACCAAGAGACCCAGTACTTC
>TRBJ2-7|-|TRBV20-1|many|14
CSARDSQAPYEQYF
TGCAGTGCTAGAGATTCACAGGCCCCCTACGAGCAGTACTTC
>TRBJ2-5|TRBD1|TRBV29-1|many|12
CSVWTGVETQYF
TGCAGCGTTTGGACAGGGGTAGAGACCCAGTACTTC
>TRBJ2-5|-|TRBV20-1|many|14
CSARDLPAKETQYF
TGCAGTGCTAGAGATCTGCCAGCTAAAGAGACCCAGTACTTC
>TRBJ1-2|-|TRBV3-1|many|12
CASMHSGYGYTF
TGTGCCAGCATGCACAGCGGCTATGGCTACACCTTC
>TRBJ1-2|-|TRBV29-1|many|12
CSVGGASYGYTF
TGCAGCGTTGGTGGGGCCTCCTATGGCTACACCTTC
>TRBJ1-1|-|TRBV11-2|few|15
CASSQTTGGYTEAFF
TGTGCCAGCAGCCAAACTACTGGCGGGTACACTGAAGCTTTCTTT
>TRBJ1-6|TRBD1|TRBV6-5|many|15
CASGTGGSYNSPLHF
TGTGCCAGCGGTACAGGGGGCTCTTATAATTCACCCCTCCACTTT
>TRBJ1-2|TRBD1|TRBV7-9|many|15
CASSFGQGSSYGYTF
TGTGCCAGCAGCTTTGGACAGGGGAGCAGCTATGGCTACACCTTC
>TRBJ2-7|TRBD1|TRBV5-1|many|15
CASSSSGGGPYEQYF
TGCGCCAGCAGCTCATCAGGGGGCGGACCCTACGAGCAGTACTTC
>TRBJ2-3|-|TRBV20-1|many|14
CSARPSVSTDTQYF
TGCAGTGCTAGGCCTAGCGTTAGCACAGATACGCAGTATTTT
>TRBJ2-3|TRBD1|TRBV20-1|medium-sized|14
CSATGDGVPDTQYF
TGCAGTGCCACAGGGGACGGGGTCCCAGATACGCAGTATTTT
>TRBJ2-3|-|TRBV7-2|-|13
CASSFQGADTQYF
TGTGCCAGCAGCTTTCAGGGCGCAGATACGCAGTATTTT
>TRBJ1-5|-|TRBV19|many|14
CASSRASSNQPQHF
TGTGCCAGTAGCAGGGCTAGTAGCAATCAGCCCCAGCATTTT
>TRBJ1-4|-|TRBV7-2|-|20
CASSFYICSARDSWNEKLFF
-
>TRBJ2-3|TRBD2|TRBV2|many|14
CASKPGGGADTQYF
TGTGCCAGCAAACCGGGGGGGGGTGCAGATACGCAGTATTTT
>TRBJ2-3|-|TRBV7-2|medium-sized|14
CASNVGGAGDTQYF
TGTGCCAGCAACGTAGGCGGGGCTGGAGATACGCAGTATTTT
>TRBJ2-3|-|TRBV20-1|-|12
CSSGWGTDTQYF
TGCAGTAGCGGGTGGGGCACAGATACGCAATATTTT
>TRBJ2-5|-|TRBV29-1|many|14
CSVGTIGTQETQYF
TGCAGCGTTGGAACAATAGGGACGCAAGAGACCCAGTACTTC
>TRBJ1-2|-|TRBV7-8|-|16
CASSPGQGARNYGYTF
TGTGCCAGCAGCCCAGGCCAAGGGGCAAGGAACTATGGCTACACCTTC